The clone carrying this T cell receptor (beta chain) occurred many times. Its antigen is undetermined. Authors' analysis steps: Researchers built a distant-metastasis classifier for papillary thyroid cancer that drew on CDR3 differences across clinicopathological groups. TCRdb re-clonotyped the PCR reads via MiXCR. These V and J calls derive from TCRdb rather than the authors' analysis. This sample has tens of thousands of clones, with roughly 22% found just once. This sample was taken from a study of metastatic and nonmetastatic thyroid tumors. Study-level information: Across blood and tumor or nodule tissue, repertoires from malignant and benign thyroid patients were compared with one another. Whole-study findings and limits: It was reported that TCR beta diversity was significantly higher in malignant thyroid tumors than benign nodules, in blood and tumor.

None of the patients had undergone any treatment ahead of thyroid surgery. The sequence came from a female donor with papillary thyroid cancer or a benign thyroid nodule (not recorded which). Some clones in this sample may be carry-over from other donors' samples. Sequencing was performed on blood.

The CDR3 bases are TGCGCCAGCAGTAATACAGGGGGGGAGACCCAGTACTTC. It yields the protein CASSNTGGETQYF. V gene TRBV5-1 combines with J gene TRBJ2-5; 8 bases line up with TRBD1. The V and J ends lost 5 bases and 5 bases, in that order; junction bases with no gene match: 5. The germline CDR1 and CDR2 sequences are SGHRS and YFSETQ. CDR3 length: 13 amino acids.